This T cell receptor (beta chain) was obtained from a study of early stage breast cancer tumors. Overall study findings and caveats: Functional markers like CD4, CD8 and FOXP3 were missed in bulk sequencing. Blood repertoires resembled normal breast more than tumor. Commonly generated sequences made up most enriched TCRB sequences shared between patients.

Germline V gene lookup returns CDR1 ENHRY and CDR2 SYGVKD. Trimming cost V 10 bases and J 10 bases; bases outside gene matches: 10. This CDR3 spans 13 amino acids. Notes on this clone: The target antigen is unknown.

Profiling relied on immunoSEQ multiplex PCR, and the TCRdb table lists in-frame clones only, not all of them. Of under 30,000 clones listed, roughly two thirds are singletons. The receptor comes from a person aged 50-59 years with breast cancer. The gene calls are TRBV10-3 and TRBJ2-1; 10 nucleotides align to TRBD2. Sequencing input: blood. In nucleotides, the CDR3 is TGTGCCAATAGAGCGGGAGGGCCAGGGGAGCAGTTCTTC. Translating gives CANRAGGPGEQFF.